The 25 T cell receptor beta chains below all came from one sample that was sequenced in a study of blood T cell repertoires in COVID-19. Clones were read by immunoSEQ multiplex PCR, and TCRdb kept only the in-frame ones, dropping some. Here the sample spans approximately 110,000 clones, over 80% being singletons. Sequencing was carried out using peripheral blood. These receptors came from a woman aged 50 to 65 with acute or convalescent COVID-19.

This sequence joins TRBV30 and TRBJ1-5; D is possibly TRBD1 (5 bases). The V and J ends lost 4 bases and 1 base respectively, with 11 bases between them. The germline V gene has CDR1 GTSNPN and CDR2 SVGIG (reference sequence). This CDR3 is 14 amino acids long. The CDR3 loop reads CAWKPEGSNQPQHF. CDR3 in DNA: TGTGCCTGGAAACCGGAGGGGAGCAATCAGCCCCAGCATTTT.

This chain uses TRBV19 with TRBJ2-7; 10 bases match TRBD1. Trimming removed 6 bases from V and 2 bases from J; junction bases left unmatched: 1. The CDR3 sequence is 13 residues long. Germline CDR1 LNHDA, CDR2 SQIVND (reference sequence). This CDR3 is CASRGTGAYEQYF. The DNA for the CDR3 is TGTGCCAGTAGAGGGACAGGGGCCTACGAGCAGTACTTC.

This chain's CDR3 is CASTAGTAELGYTF. CDR3 DNA: TGTGCCAGTACCGCGGGGACAGCCGAGTTAGGCTACACCTTC. V usage is TRBV19 and J usage is TRBJ1-2, with 7 bases matching TRBD1. Per the germline V gene, CDR1 is LNHDA and CDR2 is SQIVND (reference sequence). CDR3 length: 14 amino acids. Unmatched junction bases numbered 13, after V lost 7 bases and J lost 8 bases.

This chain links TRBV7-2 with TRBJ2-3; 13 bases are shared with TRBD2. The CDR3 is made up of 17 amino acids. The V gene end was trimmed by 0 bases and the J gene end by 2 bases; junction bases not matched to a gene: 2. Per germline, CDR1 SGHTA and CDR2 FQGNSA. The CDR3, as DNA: TGTGCCAGCAGCTTAGCTGGGACTAGCGGGGACACAGATACGCAGTATTTT. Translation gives CASSLAGTSGDTDTQYF. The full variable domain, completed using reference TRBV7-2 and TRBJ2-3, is GAGVSQSPSNKVTEKGKDVELRCDPISGHTALYWYRQSLGQGLEFLIYFQGNSAPDKSGLPSDRFSAERTGGSVSTLTIQRTQQEDSAVYLCASSLAGTSGDTDTQYFGPGTRLTVL.

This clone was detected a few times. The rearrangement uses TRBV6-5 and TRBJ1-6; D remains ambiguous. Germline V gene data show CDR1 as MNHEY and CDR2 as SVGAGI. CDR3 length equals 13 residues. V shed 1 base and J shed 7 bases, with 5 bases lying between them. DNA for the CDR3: TGTGCCAGCAGTTACTTCGGGAATTCACCCCTCCACTTT. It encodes CASSYFGNSPLHF.

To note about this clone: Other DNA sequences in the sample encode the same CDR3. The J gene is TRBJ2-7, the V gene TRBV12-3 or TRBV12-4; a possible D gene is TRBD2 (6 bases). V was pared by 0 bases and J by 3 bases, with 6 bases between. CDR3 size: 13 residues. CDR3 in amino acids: CASSLAGGYEQYF. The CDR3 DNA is TGTGCCAGCAGTTTAGCGGGAGGCTACGAGCAGTACTTC.

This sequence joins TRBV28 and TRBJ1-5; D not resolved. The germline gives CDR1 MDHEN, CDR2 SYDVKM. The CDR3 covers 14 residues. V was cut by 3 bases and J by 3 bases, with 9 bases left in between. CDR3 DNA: TGTGCCAGCAGTTTCGTCCTAGACAATCAGCCCCAGCATTTT. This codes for CASSFVLDNQPQHF.

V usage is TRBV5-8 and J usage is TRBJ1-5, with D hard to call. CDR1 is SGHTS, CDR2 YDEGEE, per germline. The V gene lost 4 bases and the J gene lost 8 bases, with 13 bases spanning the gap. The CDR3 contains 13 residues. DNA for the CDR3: TGTGCCAGCAGCCCGGGAACCAACGAGCCCCAGCATTTT. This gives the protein CASSPGTNEPQHF.

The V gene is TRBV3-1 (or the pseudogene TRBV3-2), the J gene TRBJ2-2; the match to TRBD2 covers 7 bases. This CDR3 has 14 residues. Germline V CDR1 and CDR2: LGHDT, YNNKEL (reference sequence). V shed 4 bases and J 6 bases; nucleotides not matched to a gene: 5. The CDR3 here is CASSLLGLAGELFF. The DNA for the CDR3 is TGTGCCAGCAGCCTCCTAGGACTAGCCGGGGAGCTGTTTTTT.

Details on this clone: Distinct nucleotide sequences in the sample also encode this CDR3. The CDR3 region is CASSIDRDTEAFF. The DNA for the CDR3 is TGTGCCAGTAGTATCGACAGGGACACTGAAGCTTTCTTT. The chain employs TRBV19 and TRBJ1-1; 7 positions match TRBD1. Germline V lookup: CDR1 LNHDA, CDR2 SQIVND (reference sequence). V dropped 3 bases and J dropped 3; count of bases not matched to a gene: 1. This CDR3 contains 13 residues.

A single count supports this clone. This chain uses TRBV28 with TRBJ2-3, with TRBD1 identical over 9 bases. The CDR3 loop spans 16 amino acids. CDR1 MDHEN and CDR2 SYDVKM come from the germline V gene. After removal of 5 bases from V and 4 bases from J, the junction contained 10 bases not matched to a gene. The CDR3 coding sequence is TGTGCCAGCAGTCCCCAGGGACAGGGTTCTTCAGATACGCAGTATTTT. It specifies CASSPQGQGSSDTQYF.

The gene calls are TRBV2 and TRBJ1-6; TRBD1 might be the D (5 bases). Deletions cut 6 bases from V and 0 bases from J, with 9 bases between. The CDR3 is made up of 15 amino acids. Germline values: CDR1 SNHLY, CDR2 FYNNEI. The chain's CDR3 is CASRLGGSYNSPLHF. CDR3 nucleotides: TGTGCCAGCAGATTGGGGGGCTCCTATAATTCACCCCTCCACTTT.

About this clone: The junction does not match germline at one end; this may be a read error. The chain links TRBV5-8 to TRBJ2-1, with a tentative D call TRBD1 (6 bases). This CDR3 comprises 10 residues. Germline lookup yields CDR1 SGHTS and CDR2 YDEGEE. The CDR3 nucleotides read TGTGCCAGCAGCTGGACAGCAGATCTCTTC. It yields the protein CASSWTADLF. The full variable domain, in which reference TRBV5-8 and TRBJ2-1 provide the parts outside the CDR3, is EAGVTQSPTHLIKTRGQQATLRCSPISGHTSVYWYQQALGLGLQFLLWYDEGEERNRGNFPPRFSGRQFPNYSSELNVNALELEDSALYLCASSWTADLFGPGTRLTVL.

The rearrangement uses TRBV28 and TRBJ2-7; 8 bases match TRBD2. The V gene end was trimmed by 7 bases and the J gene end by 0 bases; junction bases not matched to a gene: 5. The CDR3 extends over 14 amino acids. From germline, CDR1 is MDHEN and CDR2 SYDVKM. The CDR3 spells CASKSGTSSYEQYF. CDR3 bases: TGTGCCAGCAAGAGCGGGACTAGCTCCTACGAGCAGTACTTC.

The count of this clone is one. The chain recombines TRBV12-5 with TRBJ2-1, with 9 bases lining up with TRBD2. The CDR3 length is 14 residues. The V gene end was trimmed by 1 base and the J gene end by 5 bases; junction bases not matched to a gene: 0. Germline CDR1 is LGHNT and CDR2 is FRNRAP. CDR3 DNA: TGTGCTAGTGGTTTGGGACTAGCGGACAATGAGCAGTTCTTC. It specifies CASGLGLADNEQFF.

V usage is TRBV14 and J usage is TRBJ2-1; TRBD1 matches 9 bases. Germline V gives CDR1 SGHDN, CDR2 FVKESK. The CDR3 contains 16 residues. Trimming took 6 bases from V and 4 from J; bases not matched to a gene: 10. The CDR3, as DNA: TGTGCCAGCAGTCCACTGGGGACAGGGTATTACAATGAGCAGTTCTTC. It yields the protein CASSPLGTGYYNEQFF.

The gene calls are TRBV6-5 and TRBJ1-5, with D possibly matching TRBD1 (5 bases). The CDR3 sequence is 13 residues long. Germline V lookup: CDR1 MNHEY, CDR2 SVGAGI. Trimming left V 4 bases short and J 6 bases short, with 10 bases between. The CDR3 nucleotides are TGTGCCAGCAGTTGGGGGGAGGGTCAGCCCCAGCATTTT. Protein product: CASSWGEGQPQHF.

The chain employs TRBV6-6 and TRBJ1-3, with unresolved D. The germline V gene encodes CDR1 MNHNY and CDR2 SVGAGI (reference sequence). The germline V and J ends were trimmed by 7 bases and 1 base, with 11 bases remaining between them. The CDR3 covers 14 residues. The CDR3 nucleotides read TGTGCCAGCAAAACGGGAGGGTCTGGAAACACCATATATTTT. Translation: CASKTGGSGNTIYF.

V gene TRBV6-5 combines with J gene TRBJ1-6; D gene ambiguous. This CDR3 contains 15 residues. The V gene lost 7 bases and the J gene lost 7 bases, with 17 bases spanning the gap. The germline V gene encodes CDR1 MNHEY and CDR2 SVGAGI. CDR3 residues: CASNFLKAQNSPLHF. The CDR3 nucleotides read TGTGCCAGCAACTTCTTAAAAGCTCAAAATTCACCCCTCCACTTT.

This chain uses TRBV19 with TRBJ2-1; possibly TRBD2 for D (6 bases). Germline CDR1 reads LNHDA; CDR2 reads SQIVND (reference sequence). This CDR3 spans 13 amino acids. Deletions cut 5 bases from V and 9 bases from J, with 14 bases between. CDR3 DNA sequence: TGTGCCAGTAGTGTACCCAAGCGGGCTGAGCAGTTCTTC. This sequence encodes CASSVPKRAEQFF.

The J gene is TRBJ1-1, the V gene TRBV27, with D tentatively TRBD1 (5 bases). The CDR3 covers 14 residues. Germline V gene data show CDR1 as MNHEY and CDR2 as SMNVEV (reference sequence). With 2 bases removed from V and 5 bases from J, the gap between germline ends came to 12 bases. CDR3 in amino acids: CASSLMGQITEAFF. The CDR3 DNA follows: TGTGCCAGCAGTTTAATGGGGCAAATAACTGAAGCTTTCTTT.

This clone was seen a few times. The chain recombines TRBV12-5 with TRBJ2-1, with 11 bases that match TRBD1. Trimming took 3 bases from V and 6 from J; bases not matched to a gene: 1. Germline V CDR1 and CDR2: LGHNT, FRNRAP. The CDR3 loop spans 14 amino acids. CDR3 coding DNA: TGTGCTAGTGGTTTAGGGACAGGGGGCAATGAGCAGTTCTTC. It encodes CASGLGTGGNEQFF.

This CDR3 reads CASSLDVGGNQPQHF. The CDR3 nucleotides read TGTGCCAGCAGCTTGGACGTAGGGGGCAATCAGCCCCAGCATTTT. The chain couples TRBV7-6 to TRBJ1-5, with D possibly TRBD1 on 5 matching bases. The CDR3 runs to 15 residues. Germline loops: CDR1 SGHVS, CDR2 FNYEAQ. Deletions cut 3 bases from V and 2 bases from J, with 11 bases between. Complete variable domain (other parts from reference TRBV7-6 and TRBJ1-5): GAGVSQSPRYKVTKRGQDVALRCDPISGHVSLYWYRQALGQGPEFLTYFNYEAQQDKSGLPNDRFSAERPEGSISTLTIQRTEQRDSAMYRCASSLDVGGNQPQHFGDGTRLSIL.

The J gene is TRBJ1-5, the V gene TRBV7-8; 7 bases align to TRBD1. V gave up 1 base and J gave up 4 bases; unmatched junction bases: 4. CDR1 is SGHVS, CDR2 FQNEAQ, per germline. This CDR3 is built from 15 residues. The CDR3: CASSLVPGGNQPQHF. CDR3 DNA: TGTGCCAGCAGCTTAGTTCCAGGGGGAAATCAGCCCCAGCATTTT.

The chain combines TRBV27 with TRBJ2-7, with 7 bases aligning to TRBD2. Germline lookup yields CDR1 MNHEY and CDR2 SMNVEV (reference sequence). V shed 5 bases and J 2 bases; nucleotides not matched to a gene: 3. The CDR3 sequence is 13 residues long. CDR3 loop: CASSVGLAYEQYF. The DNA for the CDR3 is TGTGCCAGCAGTGTAGGACTAGCCTACGAGCAGTACTTC.